Given below is one T cell receptor (beta chain) in context. Its antigen has not been determined. Base-call qualities are not available, and no considerably larger clone is one nucleotide away. These data originate in a study of cytomegalovirus exposure and HLA in healthy donors (dated 2017 in TCRdb). In terms of the full investigation: An earlier analysis of 550 to 700 of the donors reported 276 Gb of sequence data and some 120 million unique TCR beta sequences from about 180 million T cells. The aim of the study was to test whether cataloging public T cell receptors could identify signatures of past pathogen exposure. Donor age, sex, ethnicity and CMV serostatus were compiled together with the repertoire data. Among almost 400 genotyped donors of the cohort, an average of about 240,000 unique TCR beta nucleotide sequences were sequenced per donor, roughly a sixth of them non-productive. The number of donors typed differed by locus, with 629-630 for A, B, C, DRB1 and DQB1, roughly 520 for DQA1, 600 to 610 for DPA1, and around 460 for DPB1. Every repertoire in the discovery cohort had been generated on one and the same sequencing platform. An earlier analysis of 587 of the donors used high-throughput TCR beta sequencing to judge whether each TCR beta V gene segment behaved as functional or pseudogenic. Several DR-DQ haplotypes were treated as single units for association and clustering because of strong linkage in the cohort. To study patterns of TCR occurrence, a later analysis re-analyzed previously published TCR beta repertoires from 600 to 750 donors and added high-resolution HLA genotyping. A later genetic analysis took genome-wide SNP genotypes for about 55% of the 666 donors and used that subset as a discovery cohort. The study combined high-throughput TCR immunosequencing, statistical association of individual TCRs with disease status, and machine learning to predict cytomegalovirus infection status. Besides the first cohort of roughly 660 subjects, a separate validation cohort made up of some 110 different subjects was used. The study used immunosequencing to profile the T cell repertoires of 670 or so subjects and linked those repertoires to cytomegalovirus serostatus. In the later analysis, no new phenotypic data were used to find candidate immune exposures; instead, reliance was placed on TCR beta sequences and their occurrence across donors. Of the 300 to 450 genotyped donors, roughly 80% were placed in the genetic ancestry cluster associated with self-reported Caucasian donors. HLA typing included class I and class II loci at four-digit resolution. An early release that covered about 600 HLA-typed donors contained approximately 300 gigabases of sequencing data and some 87 million unique TCR sequences. Overall results and qualifications from the work: Most TCR sequences were observed very rarely across donors, whereas some public TCRs were present in many individuals. Strong co-occurrence of HLA alleles, especially DR and DQ, made assigning TCR associations to individual alleles difficult. Specific HLA alleles were associated with over 15,000 TCR beta sequences at a false discovery rate of 0.05 in a later analysis. In a later analysis, TCR association rates were found to vary across HLA loci, with the most associated TCRs seen for DRB1 alleles and the fewest for HLA-C alleles. Presence/absence analyses assumed roughly uniform sequencing depth across donors, an assumption that may not hold. The cohort was sequenced for TCR beta chains only, and without alpha or paired-chain data the features that could be detected were limited. Some IMGT-functional V segments, including TRBV6-2 and TRBV6-3, could not be told apart with the 87-base-pair reads, so those segments were excluded. A total of fewer than 200 TCR beta chains were listed by the study as associated with cytomegalovirus. In a later analysis, HLA-associated TCR beta chains showed more clonal expansion and lower generation probabilities than non-associated chains that were equally common. An earlier analysis of approximately 500 of the donors showed that most TCR beta V segments appeared in productive rearrangements either about 87% or about 30% of the time, which broadly matched IMGT annotations. Linkage disequilibrium might explain the correlated functional status among segregating V segments, but an unknown experimental factor could not be ruled out. According to a later analysis, parvovirus B19, influenza, CMV and Epstein-Barr virus appeared linked to several top co-occurrence clusters. It was suggested by the authors that the approach could potentially be generalized to other disease states and immunological phenotypes. In a later analysis, most CMV-associated TCR beta chains were found to appear HLA-restricted, with HLA associations seemingly driven largely by CMV exposure. The classifier was reported to diagnose cytomegalovirus status with high specificity and sensitivity in both the original and validation cohorts. The only immune exposure information available for the cohort was CMV serostatus. A cluster of highly shared sequence variants was judged likely to represent a technical artifact of the sequencing pipeline. In a later genetic analysis, a missense DCLRE1C variant was associated with V-gene and J-gene trimming of TCR beta chains, and the association was replicated in an independent cohort. A later genetic analysis reported fewer N-insertions in productive TCRs among donors in an Asian-associated ancestry cluster than the roughly 640-donor mean. A few of the identified cytomegalovirus-associated TCR beta chains were confirmed in vitro to be specific for cytomegalovirus antigens. A further reported finding was that TCR beta sequences accurately predicted the HLA-A and HLA-B alleles for most subjects in the first cohort. The earlier analysis of nearly 600 of the donors excluded roughly 17 rarely observed V segments, including chromosome 9 orphons, because counts were too low. Because some donors lacked HLA typing at each locus, the association tests relied only on the typed subset.

In total, approximately 690 healthy bone marrow donors made up the cohort. At the time of sampling, all cohort members were nominally healthy, though unrecorded immune exposures were likely present. The donor was CMV seronegative and belonged to the group of over 300 seronegative cohort members. Each donor provided a peripheral blood sample, and peripheral blood mononuclear cells were used for TCR beta sequencing. The Qiagen DNeasy Blood Extraction Kit was used to extract genomic DNA from the blood cell samples. The germline V gene yields ENHRY for CDR1 and SYGVKD for CDR2. The CDR3 sequence holds 15 residues, the cysteine and phenylalanine included. The read is trimmed to its CDR3 DNA, 45 bases read in frame from base 1. At the junction V is shortened by 4 bases and J by 6 bases; bases outside the gene matches: 6. The library was generated by the immunoSEQ multiplex PCR assay. For the multiplex PCR, a mixture combining 60 forward primers for TCR Vbeta segments and 13 reverse primers for TCR Jbeta segments was used. The CDR3 region of rearranged TCR beta genes was amplified from genomic DNA with a multiplex PCR assay. Amplified TCR beta libraries were sequenced as 87-base-pair reads on the Illumina HiSeq System. The original methods were these. A later analysis tallied approximately 87 million unique TCR beta chains across the 666 repertoires, and approximately 12 million of those chains were shared by two or more donors. Raw reads were error-corrected and collapsed into unique sequences by a nearest-neighbor algorithm in which closely related sequences were merged to remove PCR and sequencing errors. To assign V, D and J gene segments, CDR3 sequences were aligned to IMGT reference sequences. For a sequence to be retained, at least a six-nucleotide match to both a V gene segment and a J gene segment was required. A rearrangement counted as productive if the CDR3 had no stop codons and remained in frame with V and J, and every other rearrangement counted as non-productive. Following IMGT convention, CDR3 was defined as the stretch from the second conserved V-encoded cysteine to the conserved J-encoded phenylalanine. The earlier analysis of about 530 of the donors excluded any sequence lacking an unambiguous match to a single V gene segment. An earlier analysis of just under 600 of the donors called V segments functional above 56.7% productive rearrangements and segregating when the between-donor standard deviation exceeded 5%. A statistical classification framework was built to diagnose cytomegalovirus status from the catalog of TCR beta chain sequences. In a later analysis, V and J genes were assigned by comparing TCR nucleotide sequences against IMGT/GENE-DB human TR gene sequences. Using the TCRdist pipeline, a later analysis assigned CDR3 sequences along with most-parsimonious VDJ recombination scenarios. A later analysis defined each TCR beta chain by its CDR3 amino acid sequence plus V-gene family, and excluded reads lacking a unique V-gene family. As a way to deal with suspected cross-contamination and a sequencing artifact, a later analysis dropped over 550 nucleotide sequences that were highly shared and had low generation probability. In a later analysis, a clonal expansion index for each public chain was calculated from normalized within-repertoire ranks of inferred template counts. A later analysis computed generation probabilities with a VDJ recombination model fitted to out-of-frame rearrangements, and checked the results against IGoR. In a later analysis, hypergeometric tests were used to score TCR-TCR, TCR-HLA and TCR-CMV co-occurrence, with a repertoire-size bias correction applied to TCR pairs. In a later analysis, false discovery rates were estimated by permuting HLA or CMV assignments 20 times. In a later analysis, co-occurring TCRs were grouped using DBSCAN, and TCRdist sequence similarity was added for clustering within HLA-allele-positive subsets. For co-occurrence clustering, repertoires with fewer than 30,000 or more than 120,000 public chains were excluded, along with several repertoires with anomalous nucleotide sharing. TCRdb obtained this table from immuneACCESS and retained in-frame rearrangements with V and J assigned. These tables miss some clones; where compared with another copy, unresolved V genes account for less than half of the shortfall, and the remainder is unexplained. V, J and clone size are those of that table, while D and trimming were read from the DNA. The sample contains roughly 130,000 clones, around 85% of them found a single time. The top ten clonotypes cover more than 1.5% of the sample.

Sequencing input: PBMCs. The clonotype originates from a boy between 10 and 17 years old in good health and CMV-seronegative. The V gene is TRBV10-3 and the J gene is TRBJ2-3; TRBD2 fits 11 bases in the junction. DNA sequence: TGTGCCATCAGTGTTGGTAGCGGGGGGGCCGATACGCAGTATTTT. Its translation is CAISVGSGGADTQYF.